This T cell receptor beta chain came from a study of T cells in Graves' hyperthyroidism and ophthalmopathy (dated by TCRdb to 2018 to 2020). Turning to the overall study: Peripheral blood samples were taken at the time of initial diagnosis, prior to any treatment. To identify distinguishing TCR V-J signatures, a discovery cohort of 100 patients was used, comprising 43 with Graves' ophthalmopathy and around 60 with stable Graves' hyperthyroidism. Whether ophthalmopathy could be predicted prospectively was tested in an independent validation cohort made up of roughly 19 hyperthyroidism patients plus 17 patients who later progressed to ophthalmopathy. The 100 or so discovery patients were randomly divided into training and test sets at a 7:3 ratio. In about 6 Graves' hyperthyroidism patients, the study also compared T-cell repertoires from thyroid tissue with T-cell repertoires from blood. After sampling, hyperthyroidism patients received methimazole starting at 30 mg daily, and ophthalmopathy patients received high-dose intravenous methylprednisolone. TCR Vbeta CDR3 sequencing of 120 to 150 peripheral blood samples (approximately 44 ophthalmopathy, approximately 80 hyperthyroidism and roughly 17 progressor patients) is reported in the paper. Study-wide conclusions, independent of this receptor: A model built on a 13 V-J signature distinguished ophthalmopathy from stable hyperthyroidism, reaching roughly 88% sensitivity and about 81% specificity in cross-validation and 80%/75% in testing. In validation, the model predicted progression to ophthalmopathy with around 71% sensitivity and roughly 72% specificity, a median of approximately 6.5 months before onset. Most expanded thyroid clonotypes (frequency above 0.001) were also detected in blood, a finding suggesting that blood repertoires may reflect thyroid immune responses. No statistical method was used to fix the sample size in advance, and group allocation was not hidden from the investigators.

Stable Graves' hyperthyroidism was defined as the absence of progression to ophthalmopathy over 18 months of follow-up. The hyperthyroidism patients were between 18 and 65 years old and newly diagnosed, with a disease duration of less than 2 months. The study excluded patients with uncontrolled infections, other autoimmune diseases, pregnancy or lactation. Diagnoses were established on the basis of clinical symptoms, serum thyroxine and TRAb, thyroid ultrasound, and orbital computed tomography. Ficoll-Paque density gradient centrifugation was used to isolate PBMCs from approximately 11 ml of fresh peripheral blood. Trizol reagent was used to extract total RNA, and RNA quality was then checked on an Agilent 2100 Bioanalyzer. Compared with germline, V lacks 5 bases and J lacks 0 bases; bases without a gene match: 5. Looking up the germline V gene (reference sequence) yields CDR1 DFQATT and CDR2 SNEGSKA. The cysteine opens and the phenylalanine closes a CDR3 of 15 amino acids. The read is trimmed to its CDR3 DNA, 45 bases read in frame from base 1.

Of note for this clonotype: Its antigen remains undetermined. No quality values exist for individual bases; no much larger clone is one base distant.

The TCR beta CDR3 regions were amplified from the RNA transcripts. The TCR CDR3 was subjected to a first round of RT-PCR using the HTBI primer set and the Qiagen OneStep RT-PCR kit. The libraries were constructed in a second round of multiplex PCR and then size-selected and purified. Paired-end sequencing of the libraries was performed with 100 bp reads on an Illumina HiSeq2000. The original methods were these. SOAPnuke was used to process the raw data, throwing out any read that contained adapters or uncalled bases, had a mean Phred below 15, or lacked an exact constant-primer or identifier match. High-quality paired reads were merged with COPE v1.2.5, and unique nucleotide sequences were defined as clonotypes. MiTCR v1.1 was used to align clonotypes to the IMGT TRBV, TRBD and TRBJ reference segments. Analysis was restricted to V-J combinations with a frequency above 0.0001, which covered 99.2% of repertoires. The TCS score was defined as F50 (clonal expansion) divided by E x V (chaos), with BLOSUM62-based TCRdist calculated between CDR3 peptides within each V-J. Welch's t-statistics and random forest reduced roughly 500 V-J features to 10 to 15, which were used in a naive Bayes classifier (R e1071). TCRdb passed the public sequencing reads through fastp at Q25 and MiXCR, retaining productive beta sequences. Rows merge per CDR3 protein into single entries with the most common DNA and genes. These V and J calls rely on TCRdb rather than the paper's analysis. Across this sample there are around 420,000 distinct CDR3 sequences, with about 13% seen only once. The ten top clones hold roughly 4.8% of the sample.

The chain is assembled from TRBV20-1 and TRBJ2-3, and 10 bases in between align with TRBD2. This clonotype was sampled from a woman younger than 35 with Graves' hyperthyroidism. Sequenced: blood. The CDR3 region reads CSASQREGSTDTQYF. The base sequence is TGCAGTGCTTCTCAGCGGGAGGGGAGCACAGATACGCAGTATTTT.